Below are 17 T cell receptor beta chains sequenced from a single sample in a study of shared clonotypes between healthy human individuals. Sequencing used immunoSEQ multiplex PCR; TCRdb keeps in-frame clones, though not all of them. The sample holds about 2 million clones, about 95% seen once. As defined, naive CD8 cells were CD45RO-negative and positively selected for CCR7, with terminally differentiated effector memory CD45RA+ cells excluded. The sample taken for sequencing was naive CD8+ T cells sorted from blood. The receptors originated from a man aged 18-30 years in good health.

The rearrangement uses TRBV19 and TRBJ2-7, with a tentative D call TRBD2 (5 bases). Germline CDR1 is LNHDA and CDR2 is SQIVND (reference sequence). Deletions cut 5 bases from V and 7 bases from J, with 18 bases between. There are 14 residues in the CDR3. The CDR3 DNA sequence: TGTGCCAGTAGTCCATACGTTACTAGTGGGGAGCAGTACTTC. As protein: CASSPYVTSGEQYF.

The V call is TRBV5-1, the J call TRBJ1-1; 8 nucleotides match TRBD1. V lost 0 bases to trimming and J lost 1 base; unmatched junction nucleotides: 5. CDR1 SGHRS and CDR2 YFSETQ come from the germline V gene. The CDR3 is 16 amino acids. The DNA of the CDR3 is TGCGCCAGCAGCTTGGCCCGAGACAGGGGGAACACTGAAGCTTTCTTT. Its protein product is CASSLARDRGNTEAFF.

J is TRBJ2-5 and V is TRBV7-9; no reliable D call. V gave up 4 bases and J gave up 2 bases, with 11 bases separating them. Per germline, CDR1 SEHNR and CDR2 FQNEAQ (reference sequence). The length of the CDR3 is 14 residues. The CDR3 reads CASSSRSRQETQYF. The CDR3 nucleotides read TGTGCCAGCAGCTCGAGGTCGAGACAAGAGACCCAGTACTTC.

This chain connects TRBV5-6 to TRBJ2-7; perhaps TRBD1 as D (7 bases). Trimming pared 4 bases from V and 6 bases from J, leaving 20 bases between. The germline V gene encodes CDR1 SGHDT and CDR2 YYEEEE. The CDR3 covers 15 residues. This chain's CDR3 is CASSNEGGDRAEQYF. CDR3 bases: TGTGCCAGCAGCAACGAGGGGGGAGACAGGGCCGAGCAGTACTTC.

The V gene is TRBV5-4, the J gene TRBJ2-2; D gene unclear. This CDR3 is 13 amino acids long. CDR1 and CDR2 (germline): SGHNT, YYREEE (reference sequence). Trimming took 4 bases from V and 3 from J, leaving 7 bases between them. CDR3 protein: CASSPGDTGELFF. Here the CDR3 DNA reads TGTGCCAGCAGCCCCGGCGACACCGGGGAGCTGTTTTTT.

The genes are TRBV9 and TRBJ2-7; possibly TRBD1 for D (6 bases). The CDR3 is made up of 14 amino acids. The germline V gene has CDR1 SGDLS and CDR2 YYNGEE. V dropped 3 bases and J dropped 2 bases, with 12 bases sitting between them. In DNA form, the CDR3 reads TGTGCCAGCAGCGGGAGTCCAGGGGCCTACGAGCAGTACTTC. Amino acid sequence: CASSGSPGAYEQYF.

The count of this clone is one. The chain joins TRBV6-5 to TRBJ2-2; D unresolved. V lost 6 bases and J 1 base, leaving 3 bases between the germline ends. The CDR3 totals 12 residues. Germline V CDR1 and CDR2: MNHEY, SVGAGI. CDR3 DNA: TGTGCCAGCAGATGGAACACCGGGGAGCTGTTTTTT. Encoded protein: CASRWNTGELFF.

This rearrangement joins TRBV6-5 to TRBJ1-2; D uncertain. Trimming left V 2 bases short and J 5 bases short, with 15 bases between. This CDR3 contains 15 residues. The germline gives CDR1 MNHEY, CDR2 SVGAGI. CDR3 sequence: CASSYLRPGGYGYTF. The DNA for the CDR3 is TGTGCCAGCAGTTACCTCCGCCCCGGCGGATATGGCTACACCTTC.

J is TRBJ2-7 and V is TRBV7-2; D might be TRBD2 (7 bases). Germline V gene data show CDR1 as SGHTA and CDR2 as FQGNSA. This CDR3 comprises 15 residues. V was trimmed by 5 bases and J by 6 bases, leaving 20 bases between them. Here the CDR3 reads CASSPLGGGPSEQYF. The CDR3, as DNA: TGTGCCAGCAGCCCTCTAGGGGGAGGGCCGTCCGAGCAGTACTTC.

V usage is TRBV4-2 and J usage is TRBJ2-7, with 11 bases aligning to TRBD1. Trimming removed 2 bases from V and 2 bases from J; junction bases left unmatched: 5. The CDR3 is made up of 16 amino acids. Per germline, CDR1 LGHNA and CDR2 YNFKEQ. The CDR3 coding sequence is TGTGCCAGCAGCCAACGATGGACAGGGGGCGCCTACGAGCAGTACTTC. Protein sequence: CASSQRWTGGAYEQYF.

The chain couples TRBV19 to TRBJ2-7; D is perhaps TRBD1 (6 bases). The CDR3 length is 16 residues. Looked up from germline, CDR1 is LNHDA and CDR2 is SQIVND (reference sequence). V was shortened by 1 base and J by 1 base, with 14 bases between the two germline ends. Written as DNA, the CDR3 is TGTGCCAGTAGTATAGGGGCCGGGACACTGTCCTACGAGCAGTACTTC. This codes for CASSIGAGTLSYEQYF.

V is TRBV5-6 and J is TRBJ1-2; D is undetermined. This CDR3 spans 15 amino acids. The V end lost 0 bases, the J end lost 2 bases, and 11 bases lay between the germline ends. Germline CDR1 is SGHDT and CDR2 is YYEEEE. CDR3 nucleotide sequence: TGTGCCAGCAGCTTGGGGGGAGGGCCGAACTATGGCTACACCTTC. Protein: CASSLGGGPNYGYTF.

This clone appeared once. The rearrangement uses TRBV7-9 and TRBJ2-5, with a weak D call TRBD2 (7 bases). Trimming removed 4 bases from V and 5 bases from J, with 29 bases in between. Per germline, CDR1 SEHNR and CDR2 FQNEAQ (reference sequence). This CDR3 contains 19 residues. The CDR3 bases are TGTGCCAGCAGCTCTGACTCGTACAGGCAGGGGTATAGCGGGGAGACCCAGTACTTC. Encoded protein: CASSSDSYRQGYSGETQYF.

This CDR3 reads CASSSPPGRDNYEQYF. The CDR3 DNA sequence: TGTGCCAGCAGCTCTCCCCCGGGGAGGGACAACTACGAGCAGTACTTC. The genes are TRBV7-8 and TRBJ2-7; maybe TRBD2 (7 bases). Germline lookup yields CDR1 SGHVS and CDR2 FQNEAQ. The CDR3 spans 16 residues. The V end lost 4 bases, the J end lost 3 bases, and 19 bases lay between the germline ends.

V and J are TRBV5-1 and TRBJ1-1; no reliable D call. Per the germline V gene, CDR1 is SGHRS and CDR2 is YFSETQ. CDR3 length: 15 amino acids. V dropped 7 bases and J dropped 5 bases, with 21 bases sitting between them. The CDR3 reads CASFYGTGGRTEAFF. As DNA, the CDR3 is TGCGCCAGCTTCTACGGAACGGGAGGCCGGACTGAAGCTTTCTTT.

CDR3 sequence: CASSLEATGAGELFF. CDR3 DNA sequence: TGTGCCAGCAGCTTAGAGGCGACAGGGGCCGGGGAGCTGTTTTTT. The chain is built from TRBV11-2 and TRBJ2-2; 8 nucleotides align to TRBD1. Germline CDR1 reads SGHAT; CDR2 reads FQNNGV. The length of the CDR3 is 15 residues. The V and J ends lost 0 bases and 6 bases, in that order; junction bases with no gene match: 3. The full variable domain, in which reference TRBV11-2 and TRBJ2-2 provide the parts outside the CDR3, is EAGVAQSPRYKIIEKRQSVAFWCNPISGHATLYWYQQILGQGPKLLIQFQNNGVVDDSQLPKDRFSAERLKGVDSTLKIQPAKLEDSAVYLCASSLEATGAGELFFGEGSRLTVL.

The chain couples TRBV6-5 to TRBJ1-2; 9 bases are a match to TRBD1. This CDR3 region has 14 residues. V was pared by 5 bases and J by 6 bases, with 7 bases of the junction left unmatched. Germline V gives CDR1 MNHEY, CDR2 SVGAGI. The CDR3 reads CASSKRTGEDGYTF. CDR3 bases: TGTGCCAGCAGTAAGCGGACAGGGGAAGATGGCTACACCTTC.